What follows are 3 T cell receptor beta chains derived from one specimen sequenced in a study of cytomegalovirus exposure and HLA in healthy donors. PCR employed 60 Vbeta and 13 Jbeta primers. TCRdb's table, derived via immunoSEQ multiplex PCR, lists solely in-frame clones and lacks some. The sample comprises more than 110,000 clones, 60% to 80% of which are singletons, and 1.5% to 2% rests with the top ten. Sequenced material: PBMCs. These receptors were taken from a woman aged 25 to 39 in good health and CMV-seronegative.

V and J are TRBV6-4 and TRBJ2-6; TRBD2 is a possible D gene (6 bases). The CDR3 sequence is 17 residues long. Trimming pared 6 bases from V and 0 bases from J, leaving 15 bases between. Germline values: CDR1 MRHNA, CDR2 SNTAGT. The CDR3 DNA follows: TGTGCCAGCAGCCCCCGGGGGACCAACTCTGGGGCCAACGTCCTGACTTTC. Protein: CASSPRGTNSGANVLTF.

Comment on this clone: Other DNA sequences in the sample encode the same CDR3. This chain joins TRBV7-8 and TRBJ2-7; D possibly corresponds to TRBD2 (5 bases). CDR1 and CDR2 from the germline V gene are SGHVS and FQNEAQ. Trimming left V 1 base short and J 3 bases short, with 7 bases between. This CDR3 comprises 13 residues. Here the CDR3 reads CASSLGTYYEQYV. As DNA, the CDR3 is TGTGCCAGCAGCTTAGGGACTTACTACGAGCAGTACGTC.

The chain is built from TRBV6-5 and TRBJ2-1; 7 bases map to TRBD2. V gave up 6 bases and J gave up 0 bases; unmatched junction bases: 5. Germline V CDR1 and CDR2: MNHEY, SVGAGI. This CDR3 spans 15 amino acids. The chain's CDR3 is CASSPQRDSYNEQFF. CDR3 DNA sequence: TGTGCCAGCAGCCCACAGCGGGACTCCTACAATGAGCAGTTCTTC.